A selection of T cell receptor beta chains follows, all from one sample in a study of identical twins. TCRdb reprocessed the 5' RACE reads with MiXCR, giving one entry per CDR3 protein. The sample lists under 900,000 distinct CDR3 sequences; 9% to 15% were seen once. These data were likewise used in another study, on yellow fever vaccine responses in identical twins.

The sample was PBMCs. The receptors come from a woman aged 18-29 years in good health. Each CDR3 is given with its conserved first and last residue. Each record gives: D gene, CDR3 length, clone size, V gene, J gene, CDR3 DNA, CDR3 protein. D genes are given only for firm matches. A clone size is listed for some rows: how often the clone was seen (once, few, many), or a class if it is expanded.

d_gene: TRBD2
len: 15
abundance: -
v_gene: TRBV5-1
j_gene: TRBJ2-4
CDR3nt: TGCGCCAGCAGCTTGGAGGGCGGGAGTTGGGACATTCAGTACTTC
CDR3aa: CASSLEGGSWDIQYF

d_gene: -
len: 18
abundance: few
v_gene: TRBV3-1
j_gene: TRBJ2-3
CDR3nt: TGTGCCAGCAGCCCCTGGGCGACTGCTGGTACGAAGATAGATACGCAGTATTTT
CDR3aa: CASSPWATAGTKIDTQYF

d_gene: -
len: 15
abundance: -
v_gene: TRBV6-1
j_gene: TRBJ2-3
CDR3nt: TGTGCCAGCAGTGTTTGGAGGACTAGCACAGATACGCAGTATTTT
CDR3aa: CASSVWRTSTDTQYF

d_gene: -
len: 15
abundance: -
v_gene: TRBV14
j_gene: TRBJ2-7
CDR3nt: TGTGCCAGCAGCCACCGGGACCCGAGGGCCTACGAGCAGTACTTC
CDR3aa: CASSHRDPRAYEQYF

d_gene: TRBD1
len: 17
abundance: few
v_gene: TRBV5-1
j_gene: TRBJ2-6
CDR3nt: TGCGCCAGCAGCTCCGGGACAGGGGGATCTGGGGCCAACGTCCTGACTTTC
CDR3aa: CASSSGTGGSGANVLTF

d_gene: -
len: 13
abundance: -
v_gene: TRBV12-3/TRBV12-4
j_gene: TRBJ1-2
CDR3nt: TGTGCCAGCAGTACGACTCCGAACTATGGCTACACCTTC
CDR3aa: CASSTTPNYGYTF

d_gene: -
len: 15
abundance: many
v_gene: TRBV12-3/TRBV12-4
j_gene: TRBJ1-2
CDR3nt: TGTGCCAGCAGTCCCCAGACCGGGCGGGAGTATGGCTACACCTTC
CDR3aa: CASSPQTGREYGYTF

d_gene: TRBD2
len: 15
abundance: few
v_gene: TRBV4-1
j_gene: TRBJ2-1
CDR3nt: TGCGCCAGCAGCCAAGAGGGACTAGCGGGGGATGAGCAGTTCTTC
CDR3aa: CASSQEGLAGDEQFF

d_gene: TRBD1
len: 15
abundance: -
v_gene: TRBV19
j_gene: TRBJ2-1
CDR3nt: TGTGCCAGCACTACCGGGACAGGGTCTGTTCAAGAGCAGTTCTTC
CDR3aa: CASTTGTGSVQEQFF

d_gene: -
len: 18
abundance: -
v_gene: TRBV11-1
j_gene: TRBJ1-4
CDR3nt: TGTGCCAGCAGCTTAGTAAGAGAGCGTCCCGGGGCGAATGAAAAACTGTTTTTT
CDR3aa: CASSLVRERPGANEKLFF

d_gene: -
len: 15
abundance: -
v_gene: TRBV5-1
j_gene: TRBJ2-7
CDR3nt: TGCGCCAGCAGCCGGACCGGGCAGGGCTCCTACGAGCAGTACTTC
CDR3aa: CASSRTGQGSYEQYF

d_gene: -
len: 12
abundance: many
v_gene: TRBV25-1
j_gene: TRBJ2-1
CDR3nt: TGTGCCAGCACTAACTCGGACAATGAGCAGTTCTTC
CDR3aa: CASTNSDNEQFF

d_gene: -
len: 11
abundance: few
v_gene: TRBV29-1
j_gene: TRBJ2-5
CDR3nt: TGCAGCGTTGGGCAGGAAGAGACCCAGTACTTC
CDR3aa: CSVGQEETQYF

d_gene: TRBD1
len: 14
abundance: -
v_gene: TRBV10-3
j_gene: TRBJ1-1
CDR3nt: TGTGCCATCAGGGACAGGAATTTGGACACTGAAGCTTTCTTT
CDR3aa: CAIRDRNLDTEAFF

d_gene: -
len: 15
abundance: -
v_gene: TRBV24-1
j_gene: TRBJ2-7
CDR3nt: TGTGCCACCAGTGAAACGGGGGATCTACAAAACGAGCAGTACTTC
CDR3aa: CATSETGDLQNEQYF

d_gene: -
len: 14
abundance: many
v_gene: TRBV12-3/TRBV12-4
j_gene: TRBJ1-5
CDR3nt: TGTGCCAGCAGTTTAGTGGGAGAAGGAGGGCCCCAGCATTTT
CDR3aa: CASSLVGEGGPQHF

d_gene: TRBD1
len: 14
abundance: few
v_gene: TRBV7-2
j_gene: TRBJ2-5
CDR3nt: TGTGCCAGCAGCAAACACAGGGGTGGGGAGACCCAGTACTTC
CDR3aa: CASSKHRGGETQYF

d_gene: -
len: 12
abundance: many
v_gene: TRBV20-1
j_gene: TRBJ2-7
CDR3nt: TGCAGTGCTAGAGCGGTCGCGGTCGAGCAGTACTTC
CDR3aa: CSARAVAVEQYF

d_gene: -
len: 11
abundance: -
v_gene: TRBV28
j_gene: TRBJ2-1
CDR3nt: TGTGCCAGCAGGGCCCCCAATGAGCAGTTCTTC
CDR3aa: CASRAPNEQFF

d_gene: -
len: 11
abundance: many
v_gene: TRBV12-3/TRBV12-4
j_gene: TRBJ2-5
CDR3nt: TGTGCCAGCAGGGCAGGGGAGACCCAGTACTTC
CDR3aa: CASRAGETQYF

d_gene: TRBD2
len: 16
abundance: -
v_gene: TRBV2
j_gene: TRBJ2-5
CDR3nt: TGTGCCAGCAGTGAAATGCGGGGGGGGTACCAAGAGACCCAGTACTTC
CDR3aa: CASSEMRGGYQETQYF

d_gene: TRBD2
len: 15
abundance: few
v_gene: TRBV3-1
j_gene: TRBJ2-7
CDR3nt: TGTGCCAGCAGTCAAGAGGGACTATCTCTACGTCAGCAGTACTTC
CDR3aa: CASSQEGLSLRQQYF

d_gene: -
len: 13
abundance: few
v_gene: TRBV19
j_gene: TRBJ2-3
CDR3nt: TGTGCCAGTAGTACCGCTGTAACAGATACGCAGTATTTT
CDR3aa: CASSTAVTDTQYF

d_gene: -
len: 12
abundance: -
v_gene: TRBV11-3
j_gene: TRBJ2-2
CDR3nt: TGTGCCAGCAGCTGGGGTTCCGGGGAGCTGTTTTTT
CDR3aa: CASSWGSGELFF

d_gene: TRBD1
len: 17
abundance: few
v_gene: TRBV11-2
j_gene: TRBJ2-1
CDR3nt: TGTGCCAGCAGCTTAGTAGGACAGGGGGCGTTAGGGATTGAGCAGTTCTTC
CDR3aa: CASSLVGQGALGIEQFF

d_gene: -
len: 11
abundance: few
v_gene: TRBV2
j_gene: TRBJ2-5
CDR3nt: TGTGCCAGTCCGACCACAGAGACCCAGTACTTC
CDR3aa: CASPTTETQYF

d_gene: -
len: 14
abundance: -
v_gene: TRBV3-1
j_gene: TRBJ2-2
CDR3nt: TGTGCCAGCAGCCAGGGACCCAACGCCGGGGAGCTGTTTTTT
CDR3aa: CASSQGPNAGELFF

d_gene: -
len: 17
abundance: few
v_gene: TRBV15
j_gene: TRBJ1-5
CDR3nt: TGTGCCACCAGCAGAGATGGGATGGGGGCCGGCAATCAGCCCCAGCATTTT
CDR3aa: CATSRDGMGAGNQPQHF

d_gene: -
len: 13
abundance: -
v_gene: TRBV29-1
j_gene: TRBJ1-1
CDR3nt: TGCAGCGTTGAGGTGAGCAGGGGCACTGAAGCTTTCTTT
CDR3aa: CSVEVSRGTEAFF

d_gene: TRBD1
len: 16
abundance: -
v_gene: TRBV6-1
j_gene: TRBJ1-1
CDR3nt: TGTGCCAGCAGTCCACGGCGGACAGGGGTAAACACTGAAGCTTTCTTT
CDR3aa: CASSPRRTGVNTEAFF

d_gene: -
len: 14
abundance: -
v_gene: TRBV19
j_gene: TRBJ1-1
CDR3nt: TGTGCCAGTAGTTCGGCTGGGGGATTCACTGAAGCTTTCTTT
CDR3aa: CASSSAGGFTEAFF

d_gene: TRBD2
len: 15
abundance: many
v_gene: TRBV12-3/TRBV12-4
j_gene: TRBJ2-7
CDR3nt: TGTGCCAGCAGTTTTAGAGCGGGAGGGCCGAGGGAGCAGTACTTC
CDR3aa: CASSFRAGGPREQYF

d_gene: -
len: 16
abundance: -
v_gene: TRBV24-1
j_gene: TRBJ2-5
CDR3nt: TGTGCCACCAGTGATCCGTCCGAGGGTTATAGGGAGACCCAGTACTTC
CDR3aa: CATSDPSEGYRETQYF

d_gene: TRBD2
len: 16
abundance: -
v_gene: TRBV9
j_gene: TRBJ2-1
CDR3nt: TGTGCCAGCAGCGTAGGCGGGACTAGCGGGACCCATGAGCAGTTCTTC
CDR3aa: CASSVGGTSGTHEQFF

d_gene: TRBD2
len: 19
abundance: many
v_gene: TRBV5-4
j_gene: TRBJ2-1
CDR3nt: TGTGCCAGCAGCTTGGTCGTTCCCCGACTAGCGGACCTGTACAATGAGCAGTTCTTC
CDR3aa: CASSLVVPRLADLYNEQFF

d_gene: TRBD2
len: 18
abundance: -
v_gene: TRBV4-2
j_gene: TRBJ2-1
CDR3nt: TGTGCCAGCAGCCAAGTTCCCCCAACTAGCGGGAGGACAAATGAGCAGTTCTTC
CDR3aa: CASSQVPPTSGRTNEQFF

d_gene: -
len: 16
abundance: -
v_gene: TRBV21-1
j_gene: TRBJ2-1
CDR3nt: TGTGCCAGCAGCGAGGACAGGTTGCCAGCCCAAAATGAGCAGTTCTTC
CDR3aa: CASSEDRLPAQNEQFF

d_gene: TRBD1
len: 15
abundance: few
v_gene: TRBV27
j_gene: TRBJ2-7
CDR3nt: TGTGCCAGCAGCCCATTTCAGGGGGCCTATTACGAGCAGTACTTC
CDR3aa: CASSPFQGAYYEQYF

d_gene: -
len: 14
abundance: few
v_gene: TRBV6-1
j_gene: TRBJ2-7
CDR3nt: TGTGCCAGCAGGGAGAGGGTATCCACCTACGAGCAGTACTTC
CDR3aa: CASRERVSTYEQYF

d_gene: -
len: 15
abundance: -
v_gene: TRBV7-8
j_gene: TRBJ2-1
CDR3nt: TGTGCCAGCAGCTTCCTAGGGGGGAGGTGGAATGAGCAGTTCTTC
CDR3aa: CASSFLGGRWNEQFF

d_gene: -
len: 14
abundance: few
v_gene: TRBV29-1
j_gene: TRBJ2-2
CDR3nt: TGCAGCGTTCGGTGGGGTAGTAGGCCCGGGGAGCTGTTTTTT
CDR3aa: CSVRWGSRPGELFF

d_gene: -
len: 12
abundance: -
v_gene: TRBV28
j_gene: TRBJ1-3
CDR3nt: TGTGCCAGCAGCATCTGGGGAAACACCATATATTTT
CDR3aa: CASSIWGNTIYF

d_gene: -
len: 12
abundance: few
v_gene: TRBV29-1
j_gene: TRBJ1-2
CDR3nt: TGCACCGTCGGAGGGATCGACTATGGCTACACCTTC
CDR3aa: CTVGGIDYGYTF

d_gene: -
len: 16
abundance: few
v_gene: TRBV10-3
j_gene: TRBJ2-6
CDR3nt: TGTGCCATCAGTGAGGGTATGAGGGCTGGGGCCAACGTCCTGACTTTC
CDR3aa: CAISEGMRAGANVLTF

d_gene: -
len: 15
abundance: -
v_gene: TRBV19
j_gene: TRBJ2-3
CDR3nt: TGTGCCAGTAGCCCCCGCGGCGTGGGCACAGATACGCAGTATTTT
CDR3aa: CASSPRGVGTDTQYF

d_gene: TRBD1
len: 13
abundance: many
v_gene: TRBV29-1
j_gene: TRBJ2-1
CDR3nt: TGCAGCGTTGAGGATGACAGGGGTGATGAGCAGTTCTTC
CDR3aa: CSVEDDRGDEQFF

d_gene: TRBD2
len: 15
abundance: many
v_gene: TRBV5-5
j_gene: TRBJ2-3
CDR3nt: TGTGCCAGCAGCAACAGACTAGCGGGAGCGGATACGCAGTATTTT
CDR3aa: CASSNRLAGADTQYF

d_gene: -
len: 14
abundance: -
v_gene: TRBV15
j_gene: TRBJ2-1
CDR3nt: TGTGCCACCAGCAGAGTCCTTCTGGGCAATGAGCAGTTCTTC
CDR3aa: CATSRVLLGNEQFF

d_gene: TRBD2
len: 16
abundance: few
v_gene: TRBV6-5
j_gene: TRBJ2-7
CDR3nt: TGTGCCAGCAGTTTAAATTCGGGACTAGCGGGTTACGAGCAGTACTTC
CDR3aa: CASSLNSGLAGYEQYF

d_gene: TRBD1
len: 15
abundance: -
v_gene: TRBV3-1
j_gene: TRBJ1-2
CDR3nt: TGTGCCAGCAGCCTCGGACAGGGAGCTTTCTATGGCTACACCTTC
CDR3aa: CASSLGQGAFYGYTF

d_gene: TRBD1
len: 15
abundance: many
v_gene: TRBV24-1
j_gene: TRBJ2-3
CDR3nt: TGTGCCACCAGTGAACGACAGGGAGGCACAGATACGCAGTATTTT
CDR3aa: CATSERQGGTDTQYF

d_gene: TRBD2
len: 16
abundance: -
v_gene: TRBV3-1
j_gene: TRBJ2-7
CDR3nt: TGTGCCAGCAGCCAAGGAGAGTTAGCGGGAGGCCACGAGCAGTACTTC
CDR3aa: CASSQGELAGGHEQYF

d_gene: -
len: 13
abundance: -
v_gene: TRBV29-1
j_gene: TRBJ2-7
CDR3nt: TGCAGCGTTGTCTGGGGAGCGCTCTACGAGCAGTACTTC
CDR3aa: CSVVWGALYEQYF

d_gene: -
len: 12
abundance: many
v_gene: TRBV3-1
j_gene: TRBJ2-5
CDR3nt: TGTGCCAGCAGCCAACACAAAGAGACCCAGTACTTC
CDR3aa: CASSQHKETQYF

d_gene: -
len: 15
abundance: -
v_gene: TRBV12-3/TRBV12-4
j_gene: TRBJ2-1
CDR3nt: TGTGCCAGCAGTTTAAGGGGAAAAGGCTACAATGAGCAGTTCTTC
CDR3aa: CASSLRGKGYNEQFF

d_gene: -
len: 13
abundance: few
v_gene: TRBV24-1
j_gene: TRBJ2-1
CDR3nt: TGTGCCACCAGTGATTTGAGACACAATGAGCAGTTCTTC
CDR3aa: CATSDLRHNEQFF

d_gene: -
len: 11
abundance: few
v_gene: TRBV20-1
j_gene: TRBJ1-6
CDR3nt: TGCAGTGCTAGTGGGGACTCGGTCCTCCACTTT
CDR3aa: CSASGDSVLHF

d_gene: -
len: 14
abundance: many
v_gene: TRBV5-1
j_gene: TRBJ2-3
CDR3nt: TGCGCCAGCAGCTTTTGGGGAGGCACAGATACGCAGTATTTT
CDR3aa: CASSFWGGTDTQYF

d_gene: -
len: 12
abundance: -
v_gene: TRBV12-3/TRBV12-4
j_gene: TRBJ2-5
CDR3nt: TGTGCCAGCAGTCAACTACGAGAGACCCAGTACTTC
CDR3aa: CASSQLRETQYF